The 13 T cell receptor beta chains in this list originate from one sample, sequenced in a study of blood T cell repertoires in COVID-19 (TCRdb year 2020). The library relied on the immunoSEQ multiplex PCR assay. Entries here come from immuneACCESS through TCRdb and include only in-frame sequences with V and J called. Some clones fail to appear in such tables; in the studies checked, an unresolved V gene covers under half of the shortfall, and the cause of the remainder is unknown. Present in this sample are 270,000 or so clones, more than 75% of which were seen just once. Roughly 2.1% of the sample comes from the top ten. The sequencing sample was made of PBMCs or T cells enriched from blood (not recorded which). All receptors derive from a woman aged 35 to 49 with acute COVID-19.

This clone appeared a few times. The CDR3 region has the DNA TGTGCCAGCAGTTTAGCTGGGACAGGGGGGGACCATCAGCCCCAGCATTTT. As protein: CASSLAGTGGDHQPQHF. V gene TRBV28 combines with J gene TRBJ1-5; TRBD1 aligns across 11 bases. V was clipped by 2 bases and J by 5 bases; unmatched bases: 8. Germline loops: CDR1 MDHEN, CDR2 SYDVKM. CDR3 length: 17 amino acids.

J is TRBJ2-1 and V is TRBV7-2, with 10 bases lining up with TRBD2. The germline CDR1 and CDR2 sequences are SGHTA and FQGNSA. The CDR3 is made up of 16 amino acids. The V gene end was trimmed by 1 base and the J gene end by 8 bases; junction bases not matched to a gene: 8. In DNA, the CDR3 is TGTGCCAGCAGCTTAGTTCGCCCTAGCGGGAGCCATGAGCAGTTCTTC. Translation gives CASSLVRPSGSHEQFF.

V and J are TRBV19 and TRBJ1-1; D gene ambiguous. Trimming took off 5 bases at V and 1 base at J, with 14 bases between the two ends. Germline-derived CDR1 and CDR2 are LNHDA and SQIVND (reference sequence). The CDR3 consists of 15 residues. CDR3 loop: CASSPYRSGNTEAFF. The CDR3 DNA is TGTGCCAGTAGTCCCTACCGGTCCGGGAACACTGAAGCTTTCTTT.

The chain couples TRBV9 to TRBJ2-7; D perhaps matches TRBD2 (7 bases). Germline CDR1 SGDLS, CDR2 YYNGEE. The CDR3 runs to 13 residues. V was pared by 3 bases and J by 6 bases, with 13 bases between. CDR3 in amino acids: CASSAAGHTEQYF. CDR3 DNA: TGTGCCAGCAGCGCAGCGGGACATACCGAGCAGTACTTC.

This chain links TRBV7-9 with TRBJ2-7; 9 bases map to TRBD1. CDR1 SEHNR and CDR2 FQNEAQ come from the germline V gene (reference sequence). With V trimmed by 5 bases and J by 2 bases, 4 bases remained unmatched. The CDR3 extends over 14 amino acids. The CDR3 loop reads CASSRTGGPYEQYF. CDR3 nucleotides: TGTGCCAGCAGCCGAACAGGGGGCCCCTACGAGCAGTACTTC.

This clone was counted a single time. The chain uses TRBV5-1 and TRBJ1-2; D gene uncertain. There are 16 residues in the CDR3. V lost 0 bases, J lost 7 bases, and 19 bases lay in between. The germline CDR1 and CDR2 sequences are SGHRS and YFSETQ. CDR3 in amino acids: CASSLAGFSGGGGYTF. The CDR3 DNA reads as TGCGCCAGCAGCTTGGCCGGGTTTTCTGGAGGAGGTGGCTACACCTTC. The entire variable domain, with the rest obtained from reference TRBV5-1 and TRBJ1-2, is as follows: KAGVTQTPRYLIKTRGQQVTLSCSPISGHRSVSWYQQTPGQGLQFLFEYFSETQRNKGNFPGRFSGRQFSNSRSEMNVSTLELGDSALYLCASSLAGFSGGGGYTFGSGTRLTVV.

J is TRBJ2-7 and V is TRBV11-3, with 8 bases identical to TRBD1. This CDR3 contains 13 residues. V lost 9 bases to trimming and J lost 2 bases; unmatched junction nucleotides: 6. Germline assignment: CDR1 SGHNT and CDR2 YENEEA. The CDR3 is CARGQANTYEQYF. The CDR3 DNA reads TGTGCCAGGGGACAGGCGAATACCTACGAGCAGTACTTC.

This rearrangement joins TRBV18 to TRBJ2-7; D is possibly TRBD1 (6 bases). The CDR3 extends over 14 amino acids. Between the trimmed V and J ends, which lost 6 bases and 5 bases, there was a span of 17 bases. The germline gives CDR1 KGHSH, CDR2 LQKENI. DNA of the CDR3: TGTGCCAGCTCTCAGGGGCCAGGGGACAACGAGCAGTACTTC. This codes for CASSQGPGDNEQYF. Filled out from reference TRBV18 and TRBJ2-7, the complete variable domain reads NAGVMQNPRHLVRRRGQEARLRCSPMKGHSHVYWYRQLPEEGLKFMVYLQKENIIDESGMPKERFSAEFPKEGPSILRIQQVVRGDSAAYFCASSQGPGDNEQYFGPGTRLTVT.

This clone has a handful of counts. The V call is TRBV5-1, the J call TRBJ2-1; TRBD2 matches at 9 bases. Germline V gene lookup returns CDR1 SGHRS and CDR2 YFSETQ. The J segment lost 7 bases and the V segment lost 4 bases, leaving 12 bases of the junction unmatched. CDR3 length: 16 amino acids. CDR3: CASSPGAGGVRNEQFF. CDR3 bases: TGCGCCAGCAGCCCCGGAGCGGGGGGAGTAAGAAATGAGCAGTTCTTC. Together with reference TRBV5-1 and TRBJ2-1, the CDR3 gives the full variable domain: KAGVTQTPRYLIKTRGQQVTLSCSPISGHRSVSWYQQTPGQGLQFLFEYFSETQRNKGNFPGRFSGRQFSNSRSEMNVSTLELGDSALYLCASSPGAGGVRNEQFFGPGTRLTVL.

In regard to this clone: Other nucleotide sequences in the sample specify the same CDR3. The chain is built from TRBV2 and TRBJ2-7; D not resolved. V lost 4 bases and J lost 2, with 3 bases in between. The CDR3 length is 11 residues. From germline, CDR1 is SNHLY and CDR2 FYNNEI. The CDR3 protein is CASSGAYEQYF. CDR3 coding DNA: TGTGCCAGCAGTGGCGCCTACGAGCAGTACTTC.

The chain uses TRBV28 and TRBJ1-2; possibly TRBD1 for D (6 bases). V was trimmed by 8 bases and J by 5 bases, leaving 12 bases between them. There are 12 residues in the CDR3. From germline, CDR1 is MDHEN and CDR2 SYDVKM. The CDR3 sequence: CASRRGGYGYTF. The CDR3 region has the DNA TGTGCCAGCCGCAGGGGAGGGTATGGCTACACCTTC.

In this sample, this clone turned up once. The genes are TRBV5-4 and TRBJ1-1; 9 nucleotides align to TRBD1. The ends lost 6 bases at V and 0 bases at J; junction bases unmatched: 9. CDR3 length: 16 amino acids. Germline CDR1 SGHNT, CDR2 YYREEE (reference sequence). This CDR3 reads CASTAVQGALNTEAFF. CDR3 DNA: TGTGCCAGCACCGCCGTACAGGGGGCGCTGAACACTGAAGCTTTCTTT. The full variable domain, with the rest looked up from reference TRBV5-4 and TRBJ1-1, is ETGVTQSPTHLIKTRGQQVTLRCSSQSGHNTVSWYQQALGQGPQFIFQYYREEENGRGNFPPRFSGLQFPNYSSELNVNALELDDSALYLCASTAVQGALNTEAFFGQGTRLTVV.

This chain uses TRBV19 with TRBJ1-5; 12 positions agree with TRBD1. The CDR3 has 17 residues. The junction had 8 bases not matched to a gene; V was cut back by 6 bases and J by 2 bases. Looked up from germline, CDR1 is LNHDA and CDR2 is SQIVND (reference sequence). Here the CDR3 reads CASSPGQGAFGNQPQHF. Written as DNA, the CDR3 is TGTGCCAGTAGCCCGGGACAGGGGGCGTTTGGCAATCAGCCCCAGCATTTT. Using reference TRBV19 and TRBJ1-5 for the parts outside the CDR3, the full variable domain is DGGITQSPKYLFRKEGQNVTLSCEQNLNHDAMYWYRQDPGQGLRLIYYSQIVNDFQKGDIAEGYSVSREKKESFPLTVTSAQKNPTAFYLCASSPGQGAFGNQPQHFGDGTRLSIL.